These 8 T cell receptor beta chains were all obtained from the same sample, sequenced in a study of synovial regulatory T cells in juvenile arthritis. Broader study findings: TCR diversity was lower in inflammation-associated blood Treg cells than in other blood Treg cells.

These receptors lack a known antigen. This table comes from immunoSEQ multiplex PCR, and its TCRdb copy is limited to in-frame clones, with some not included. This sample's clone table lists roughly 9,600 clones. Source material: Treg cells from blood. Described subset: HLA-DR+ inflammation-associated blood Treg cells. These receptors were obtained from a donor younger than 30 with juvenile idiopathic arthritis.

The chain employs TRBV7-3 and TRBJ2-2; lacking DNA, the TRBD2 call made by TCRdb goes unchecked. The CDR3 is 12 residues long. This entry has no DNA. The germline CDR1 and CDR2 sequences are SGHTA and FQGTGA. CDR3 in amino acids: CASSPNSRELFF.

The rearrangement joins TRBV7-3 to TRBJ2-1; TCRdb returns TRBD2, unconfirmable since there is no DNA. This CDR3 is 15 amino acids long. A DNA sequence was not provided. CDR1 SGHTA and CDR2 FQGTGA come from the germline V gene. The chain's CDR3 is CASSLSGTTYNEQFF. Full variable domain (outside the CDR3, taken from reference TRBV7-3 and TRBJ2-1): GAGVSQTPSNKVTEKGKYVELRCDPISGHTALYWYRQSLGQGPEFLIYFQGTGAADDSGLPNDRFFAVRPEGSVSTLKIQRTERGDSAVYLCASSLSGTTYNEQFFGPGTRLTVL.

This chain connects TRBV30 to TRBJ1-3. CDR3 length equals 13 residues. No coding sequence is recorded. Germline V gene sequence: CDR1 GTSNPN, CDR2 SVGIG (reference sequence). CDR3 in amino acids: CAWSLISGNTIYF.

The chain links TRBV7-6 to TRBJ2-1; TCRdb proposes TRBD2, but this gene call is untestable without DNA. CDR3 length: 13 residues. Nucleotide data are not available. The germline CDR1 and CDR2 sequences are SGHVS and FNYEAQ. CDR3 sequence: CASSLSYYNEQFF.

The rearrangement uses TRBV29-1 and TRBJ1-2; TCRdb designates TRBD1, a call that cannot be tested without DNA. There are 14 residues in the CDR3. The coding DNA is unavailable. Germline loops: CDR1 SQVTM, CDR2 ANQGSEA. The CDR3 region is CSVYSAGAVDGYTF. Variable domain in full (rest from reference TRBV29-1 and TRBJ1-2): SAVISQKPSRDICQRGTSLTIQCQVDSQVTMMFWYRQQPGQSLTLIATANQGSEATYESGFVIDKFPISRPNLTFSTLTVSNMSPEDSSIYLCSVYSAGAVDGYTFGSGTRLTVV.

The J gene is TRBJ1-1, the V gene TRBV7-2; the TCRdb D gene call, TRBD1, has no DNA to confirm it. Germline values: CDR1 SGHTA, CDR2 FQGNSA. The CDR3 loop spans 12 amino acids. No DNA sequence was recorded. The CDR3 sequence is CASSLTQGKAFF.

V and J are TRBV14 and TRBJ2-3; there is no DNA to check the TCRdb D call of TRBD1. Germline V CDR1 and CDR2: SGHDN, FVKESK. CDR3 size: 14 residues. No DNA was logged. CDR3 sequence: CASSQGASTDTQYF.

V gene TRBV5-1 combines with J gene TRBJ2-6; no DNA is available, so the TRBD1 call from TCRdb remains unchecked. From germline, CDR1 is SGHRS and CDR2 YFSETQ. CDR3 length: 21 amino acids. The DNA is not on file. The CDR3 protein is CASSPKKPGQGPLSGANVLTF.